This T cell receptor beta chain stems from a study of T cell responses to AZD1222 COVID-19 vaccine. At the level of the study: Second doses were pooled across both intervals (about 4 or about 12 weeks). Study-level findings and limits: At baseline, seropositivity was found in only a handful of AZD1222 recipients.

The V end lost 5 bases, the J end lost 1 base, and 8 bases lay between the germline ends. CDR3 size: 13 residues. Germline V gives CDR1 SGHAT, CDR2 FQNNGV. Generated by immunoSEQ multiplex PCR, the TCRdb table keeps only in-frame clones and is missing some. The sample lists roughly 140,000 clones; about 91% were seen once. The sample holds one count of this clone. Its antigen is as yet unknown. The receptor was derived from an adult in good health. The material sequenced was peripheral blood, taken on day 0 of AZD1222 vaccination. The chain is built from TRBV11-2 and TRBJ1-1; the D gene is possibly TRBD1 (5 bases). The CDR3 DNA is TGTGCCAGCAGCCCCGGGACGAACACTGAAGCTTTCTTT. Its protein is CASSPGTNTEAFF.